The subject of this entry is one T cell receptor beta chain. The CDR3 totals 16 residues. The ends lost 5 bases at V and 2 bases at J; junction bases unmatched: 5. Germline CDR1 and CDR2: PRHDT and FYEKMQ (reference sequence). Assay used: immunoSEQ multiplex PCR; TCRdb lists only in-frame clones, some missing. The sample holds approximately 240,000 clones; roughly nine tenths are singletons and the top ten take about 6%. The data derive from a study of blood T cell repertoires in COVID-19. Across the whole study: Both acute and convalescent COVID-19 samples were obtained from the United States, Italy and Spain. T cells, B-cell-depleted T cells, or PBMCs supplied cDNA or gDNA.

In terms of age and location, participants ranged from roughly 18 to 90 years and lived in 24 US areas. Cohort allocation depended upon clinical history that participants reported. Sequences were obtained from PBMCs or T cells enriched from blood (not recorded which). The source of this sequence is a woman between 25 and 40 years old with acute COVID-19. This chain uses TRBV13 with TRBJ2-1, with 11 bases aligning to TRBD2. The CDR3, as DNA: TGTGCCAGCAGCCCCCTAGCGGGAGGCACCTACAATGAGCAGTTCTTC. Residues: CASSPLAGGTYNEQFF.